This T cell receptor beta chain was sequenced for a study of blood T cells in healthy people across ages. Broader study findings: TCR beta diversity, measured per million T cells, fell in a roughly linear way with age. A conclusive naive versus antigen-experienced comparison was prevented by the unsorted PBMCs.

Through a sample-barcoded 5' primer and a J-beta primer mix, a second PCR was run for roughly 6 to 12 cycles. TCRdb re-called the 5' RACE reads with MiXCR, one entry per CDR3 protein. The repertoire holds over 950,000 distinct CDR3 sequences, roughly 50% seen once, with 20% to 25% in the top ten. CDR3 size: 17 residues. This clonotype was seen only a few times. What it recognizes is unknown. This chain links TRBV21-1 with TRBJ2-4; the table's D call of TRBD1 was not tested on the DNA. TRBV21-1 is recorded as a pseudogene. This receptor was taken from a woman between 55 and 75 years old in good health. The source material was blood. The CDR3, as DNA: TGTGCCGGGGGGATGGTCCAGGATCTTTTAGCCAAAAACATTCAGTACTTC. Translating gives CAGGMVQDLLAKNIQYF.